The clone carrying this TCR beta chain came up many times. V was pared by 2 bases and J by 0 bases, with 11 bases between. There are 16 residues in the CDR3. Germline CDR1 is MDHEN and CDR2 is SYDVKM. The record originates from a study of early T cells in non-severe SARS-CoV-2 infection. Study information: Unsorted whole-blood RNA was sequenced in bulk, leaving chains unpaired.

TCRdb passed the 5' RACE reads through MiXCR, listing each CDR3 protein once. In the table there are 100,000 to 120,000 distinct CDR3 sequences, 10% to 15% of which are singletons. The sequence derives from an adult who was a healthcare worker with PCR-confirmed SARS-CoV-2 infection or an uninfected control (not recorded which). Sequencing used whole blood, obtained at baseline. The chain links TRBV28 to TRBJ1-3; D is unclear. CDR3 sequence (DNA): TGTGCCAGCAGTTTAAGACGGCGGGGCTCTGGAAACACCATATATTTT. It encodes CASSLRRRGSGNTIYF.